This T cell receptor beta chain was documented in a study of T cells in Graves' hyperthyroidism and ophthalmopathy. Study as a whole: The authors collected peripheral blood at initial diagnosis, before any treatment.

The CDR3 contains 14 residues. The germline V gene has CDR1 SEHNR and CDR2 FQNEAQ (reference sequence). Trimming cost V 3 bases and J 5 bases, with 8 bases left between them. This clonotype was seen only a few times. These patients, aged 18 to 65, had recently diagnosed hyperthyroidism lasting under 2 months. Diagnoses were established using clinical symptoms, serum thyroxine and TRAb, thyroid ultrasound and orbital computed tomography. Source material for PBMCs was more than 7.5 ml fresh peripheral blood. It was RNA transcripts that yielded the amplified TCR beta CDR3 regions. The TCR CDR3 was amplified in a first-round RT-PCR using the HTBI primer set. TCRdb fed the multiplex PCR reads into MiXCR, producing one record per CDR3 protein. The sample records some 620,000 distinct CDR3 sequences, 15% to 20% being singletons.

The rearrangement joins TRBV7-9 to TRBJ1-6; TRBD1 is a possible D gene (6 bases). The clonotype comes from a woman aged 30 to 39 with Graves' hyperthyroidism. Sequences were obtained from blood. Written as DNA, the CDR3 is TGTGCCAGCAGCTTGTACAGGGATAATTCACCCCTCCACTTT. It translates to CASSLYRDNSPLHF.